Listed here is a single T cell receptor (beta chain). The antigen is unknown. The CDR3 is 15 residues long. V was trimmed by 4 bases and J by 6 bases, leaving 18 bases between them. The V gene's germline CDR1 is WNHNN and CDR2 SYGVQD (reference sequence). This sample was included in a study of molecular identifiers for immune sequencing clone quantification. Overall study findings and caveats: Over 99% of CMV-specific effector molecules, but under 1% of naive ones, were in clones above 20 copies. Detectable among about a million naive cells, according to reports, was Jurkat TCR RNA spiked in from one cell.

The authors built bulk TCR libraries by previously described methods with listed TCR primers. TCRdb fed the PCR reads into MiXCR, producing one record per CDR3 protein. Seen here are about 510,000 distinct CDR3 sequences, around 23% observed once, and the top ten hold roughly 0.77%. When naive CD8 T cells were sorted, they were gated as CD8+CD4-CCR7+CD45RA+. J is TRBJ2-5 and V is TRBV10-1, with D possibly being TRBD2 (6 bases). Sequencing was done on a sample of naive CD8+ T cells from blood, with Jurkat cell RNA spiked in. The subset was: FACS-sorted CD8+CD4-CCR7+CD45RA+ naive T cells. This sequence was found in a human donor in good health. Some libraries in this study had Jurkat cell RNA spiked in. CDR3 in DNA: TGCGCCAGCAGTGCTCTTGGAGGGGCTCCGAAGACCCAGTACTTC. Translated: CASSALGGAPKTQYF.